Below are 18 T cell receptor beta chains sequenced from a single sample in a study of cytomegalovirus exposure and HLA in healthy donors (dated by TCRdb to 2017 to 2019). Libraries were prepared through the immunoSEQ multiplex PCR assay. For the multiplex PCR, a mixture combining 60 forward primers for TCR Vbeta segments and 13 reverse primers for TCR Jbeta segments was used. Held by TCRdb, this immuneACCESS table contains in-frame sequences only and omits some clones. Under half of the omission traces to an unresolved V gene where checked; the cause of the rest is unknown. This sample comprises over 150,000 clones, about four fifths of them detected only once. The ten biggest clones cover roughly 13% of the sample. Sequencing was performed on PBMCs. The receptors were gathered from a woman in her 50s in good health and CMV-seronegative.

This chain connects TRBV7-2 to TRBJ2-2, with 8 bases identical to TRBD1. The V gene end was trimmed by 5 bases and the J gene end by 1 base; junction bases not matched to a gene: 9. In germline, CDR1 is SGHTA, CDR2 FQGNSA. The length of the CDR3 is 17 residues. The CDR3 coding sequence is TGTGCCAGCAGCCATCCGCCCGGACAGGGGAACACCGGGGAGCTGTTTTTT. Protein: CASSHPPGQGNTGELFF.

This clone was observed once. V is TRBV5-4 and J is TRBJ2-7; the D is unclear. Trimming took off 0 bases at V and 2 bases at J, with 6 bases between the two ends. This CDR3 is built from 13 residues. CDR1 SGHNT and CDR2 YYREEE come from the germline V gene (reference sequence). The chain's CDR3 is CASSLDQTYEQYF. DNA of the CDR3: TGTGCCAGCAGCTTGGACCAGACCTACGAGCAGTACTTC. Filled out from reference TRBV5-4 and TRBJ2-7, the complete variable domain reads ETGVTQSPTHLIKTRGQQVTLRCSSQSGHNTVSWYQQALGQGPQFIFQYYREEENGRGNFPPRFSGLQFPNYSSELNVNALELDDSALYLCASSLDQTYEQYFGPGTRLTVT.

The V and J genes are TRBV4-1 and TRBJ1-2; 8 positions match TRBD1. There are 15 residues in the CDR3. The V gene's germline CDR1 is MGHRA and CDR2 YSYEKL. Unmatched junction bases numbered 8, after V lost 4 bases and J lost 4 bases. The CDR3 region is CASSLRTGRTYGYTF. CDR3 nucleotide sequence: TGCGCCAGCAGCCTTCGGACAGGGAGGACCTATGGCTACACCTTC.

CDR3 DNA: TGTGCCACCAGCAGCCCCTTAGCGGGCTTTTTAAGGAGGGATACGCAGTATTTT. Amino acids: CATSSPLAGFLRRDTQYF. V usage is TRBV15 and J usage is TRBJ2-3; TRBD2 aligns across 7 bases. CDR1 LNHNV and CDR2 YYDKDF come from the germline V gene (reference sequence). Losses at the gene ends were 3 bases for V and 6 bases for J; bases not matched to a gene: 18. The CDR3 loop spans 18 amino acids.

This CDR3 is CASSYTSTGHPYEQYF. The CDR3 coding sequence is TGTGCCAGCAGTTACACCTCGACGGGTCATCCCTACGAGCAGTACTTC. This chain connects TRBV6-5 to TRBJ2-7; D is ambiguous. V was pared by 2 bases and J by 2 bases, with 16 bases between. There are 16 residues in the CDR3. Germline assignment: CDR1 MNHEY and CDR2 SVGAGI.

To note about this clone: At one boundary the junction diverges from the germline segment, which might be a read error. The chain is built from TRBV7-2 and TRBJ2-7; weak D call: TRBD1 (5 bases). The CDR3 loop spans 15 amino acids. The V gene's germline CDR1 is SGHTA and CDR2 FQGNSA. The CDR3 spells CASGFGQGFSYEQYF. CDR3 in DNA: TGTGCCAGCGGCTTCGGCCAGGGCTTCTCCTACGAGCAGTACTTC.

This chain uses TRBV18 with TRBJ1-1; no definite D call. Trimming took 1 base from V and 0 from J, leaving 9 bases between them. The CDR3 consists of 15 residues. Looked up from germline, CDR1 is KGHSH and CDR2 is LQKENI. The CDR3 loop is CASSPRMGLNTEAFF. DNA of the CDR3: TGTGCCAGCTCACCACGAATGGGCCTGAACACTGAAGCTTTCTTT.

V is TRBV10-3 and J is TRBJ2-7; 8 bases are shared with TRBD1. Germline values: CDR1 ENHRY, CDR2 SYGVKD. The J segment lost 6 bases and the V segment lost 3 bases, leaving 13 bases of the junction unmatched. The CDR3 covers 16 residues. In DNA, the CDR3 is TGTGCCATCAGTGATCGGACAGGGACTGACTTGGGCGAGCAGTACTTC. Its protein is CAISDRTGTDLGEQYF.

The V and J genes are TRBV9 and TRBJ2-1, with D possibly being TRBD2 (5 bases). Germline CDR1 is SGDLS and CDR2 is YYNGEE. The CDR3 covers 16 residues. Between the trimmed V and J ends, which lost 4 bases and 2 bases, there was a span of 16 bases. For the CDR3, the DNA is TGTGCCAGCAGCCCTATCCAAGGAGGACCCTACAATGAGCAGTTCTTC. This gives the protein CASSPIQGGPYNEQFF.

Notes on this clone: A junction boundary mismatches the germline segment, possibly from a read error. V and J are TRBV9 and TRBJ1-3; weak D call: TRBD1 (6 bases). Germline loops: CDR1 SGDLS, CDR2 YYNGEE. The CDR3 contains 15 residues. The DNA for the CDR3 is TGTGCCAGCAGCGCCTCAGGGGCGACGGGAAACTCCATATATTTT. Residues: CASSASGATGNSIYF.

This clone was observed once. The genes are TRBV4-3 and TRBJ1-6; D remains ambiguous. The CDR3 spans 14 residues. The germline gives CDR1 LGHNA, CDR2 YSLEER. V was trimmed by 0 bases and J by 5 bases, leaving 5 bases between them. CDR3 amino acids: CASSQDPNNSPLHF. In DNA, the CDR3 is TGCGCCAGCAGCCAAGATCCAAATAATTCACCCCTCCACTTT.

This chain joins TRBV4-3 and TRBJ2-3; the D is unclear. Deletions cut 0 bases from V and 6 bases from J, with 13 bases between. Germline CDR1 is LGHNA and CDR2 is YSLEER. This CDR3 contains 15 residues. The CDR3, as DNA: TGCGCCAGCAGCCAAGAGGGTGCGCACGGGGATACGCAGTATTTT. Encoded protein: CASSQEGAHGDTQYF.

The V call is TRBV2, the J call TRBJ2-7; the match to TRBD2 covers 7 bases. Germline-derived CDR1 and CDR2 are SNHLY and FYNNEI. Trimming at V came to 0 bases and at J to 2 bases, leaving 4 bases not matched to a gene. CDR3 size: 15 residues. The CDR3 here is CASSEAGGLPYEQYF. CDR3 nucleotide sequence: TGTGCCAGCAGTGAAGCCGGGGGGTTGCCCTACGAGCAGTACTTC.

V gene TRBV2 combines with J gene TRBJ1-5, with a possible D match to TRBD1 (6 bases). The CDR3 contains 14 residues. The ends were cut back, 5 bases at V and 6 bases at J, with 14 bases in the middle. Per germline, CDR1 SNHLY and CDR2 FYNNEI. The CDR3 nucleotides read TGTGCCAGCAGTAACCAGGGGCCAAGTCAGCCCCAGCATTTT. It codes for CASSNQGPSQPQHF.

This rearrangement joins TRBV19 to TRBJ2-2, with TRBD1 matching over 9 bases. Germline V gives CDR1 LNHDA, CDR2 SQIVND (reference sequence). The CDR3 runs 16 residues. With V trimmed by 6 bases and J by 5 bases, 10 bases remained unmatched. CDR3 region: CASRNRGTGLTGELFF. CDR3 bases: TGTGCCAGTAGGAACCGTGGGACAGGGTTGACCGGGGAGCTGTTTTTT. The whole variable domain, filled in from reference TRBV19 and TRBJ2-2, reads DGGITQSPKYLFRKEGQNVTLSCEQNLNHDAMYWYRQDPGQGLRLIYYSQIVNDFQKGDIAEGYSVSREKKESFPLTVTSAQKNPTAFYLCASRNRGTGLTGELFFGEGSRLTVL.

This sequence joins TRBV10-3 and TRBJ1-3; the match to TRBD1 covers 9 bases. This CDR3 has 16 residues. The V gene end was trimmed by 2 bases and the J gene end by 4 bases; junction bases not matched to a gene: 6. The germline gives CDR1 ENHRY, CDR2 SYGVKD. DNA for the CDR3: TGTGCCATCAGTGAGAGGGGACAGGGAGGAGGAAACACCATATATTTT. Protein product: CAISERGQGGGNTIYF.

The CDR3 DNA reads as TGTGCCAGCTCAGCAACCCTACAGGGAGCCCGCACAGATACGCAGTATTTT. Translation gives CASSATLQGARTDTQYF. The gene calls are TRBV18 and TRBJ2-3, with D tentatively TRBD1 (6 bases). Germline V CDR1 and CDR2: KGHSH, LQKENI. The length of the CDR3 is 17 residues. V lost 5 bases and J 1 base, leaving 19 bases between the germline ends.

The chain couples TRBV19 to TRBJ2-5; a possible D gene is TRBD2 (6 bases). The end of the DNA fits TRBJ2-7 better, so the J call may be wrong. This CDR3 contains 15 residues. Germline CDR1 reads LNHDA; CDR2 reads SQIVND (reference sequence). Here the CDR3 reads CASSIGDSSPNEQYF. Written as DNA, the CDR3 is TGTGCCAGTAGTATAGGGGACTCCTCTCCCAACGAGCAGTACTTC.